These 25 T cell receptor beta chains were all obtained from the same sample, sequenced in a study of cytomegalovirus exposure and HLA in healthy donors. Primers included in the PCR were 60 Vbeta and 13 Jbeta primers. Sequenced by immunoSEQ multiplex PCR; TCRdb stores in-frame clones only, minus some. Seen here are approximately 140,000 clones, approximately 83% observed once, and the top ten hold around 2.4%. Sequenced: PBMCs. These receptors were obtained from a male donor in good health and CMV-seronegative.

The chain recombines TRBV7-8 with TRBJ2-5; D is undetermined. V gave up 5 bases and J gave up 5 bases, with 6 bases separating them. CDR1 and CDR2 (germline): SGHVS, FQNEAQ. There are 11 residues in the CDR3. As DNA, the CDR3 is TGTGCCAGCAGCCCCGCGGAGACCCAGTACTTC. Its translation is CASSPAETQYF.

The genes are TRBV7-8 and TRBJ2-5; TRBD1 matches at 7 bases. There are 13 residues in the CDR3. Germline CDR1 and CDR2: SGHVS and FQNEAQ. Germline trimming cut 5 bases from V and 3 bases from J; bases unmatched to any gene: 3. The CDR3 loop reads CASSPGQKETQYF. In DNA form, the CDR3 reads TGTGCCAGCAGCCCGGGACAGAAAGAGACCCAGTACTTC.

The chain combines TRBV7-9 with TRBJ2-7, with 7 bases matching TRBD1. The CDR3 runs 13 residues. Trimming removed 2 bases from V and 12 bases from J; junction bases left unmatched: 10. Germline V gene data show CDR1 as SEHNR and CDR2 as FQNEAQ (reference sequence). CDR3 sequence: CASSLPQGERRYF. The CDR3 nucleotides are TGTGCCAGCAGCTTACCCCAGGGGGAGAGGAGGTACTTC.

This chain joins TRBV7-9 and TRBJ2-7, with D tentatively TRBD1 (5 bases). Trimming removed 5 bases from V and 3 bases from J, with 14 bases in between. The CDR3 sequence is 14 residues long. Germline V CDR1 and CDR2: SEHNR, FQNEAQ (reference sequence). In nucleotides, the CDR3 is TGTGCCAGCAGCGCGTCGTTCGACAGCTACGAGCAGTACTTC. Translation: CASSASFDSYEQYF. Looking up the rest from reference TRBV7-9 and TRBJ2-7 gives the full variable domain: DTGVSQNPRHKITKRGQNVTFRCDPISEHNRLYWYRQTLGQGPEFLTYFQNEAQLEKSRLLSDRFSAERPKGSFSTLEIQRTEQGDSAMYLCASSASFDSYEQYFGPGTRLTVT.

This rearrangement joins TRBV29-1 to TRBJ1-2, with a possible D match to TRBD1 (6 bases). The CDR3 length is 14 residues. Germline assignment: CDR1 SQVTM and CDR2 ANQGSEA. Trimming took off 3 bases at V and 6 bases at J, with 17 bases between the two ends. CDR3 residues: CSVDIRGSNDGYTF. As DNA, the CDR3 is TGCAGCGTTGACATCAGGGGTTCCAATGATGGCTACACCTTC.

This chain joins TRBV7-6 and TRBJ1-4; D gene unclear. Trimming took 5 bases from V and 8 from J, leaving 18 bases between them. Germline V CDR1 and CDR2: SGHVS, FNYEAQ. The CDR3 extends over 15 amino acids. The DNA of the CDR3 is TGTGCCAGCAGCGTAAGAGGGAGGCCTGACGAAAAACTGTTTTTT. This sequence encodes CASSVRGRPDEKLFF.

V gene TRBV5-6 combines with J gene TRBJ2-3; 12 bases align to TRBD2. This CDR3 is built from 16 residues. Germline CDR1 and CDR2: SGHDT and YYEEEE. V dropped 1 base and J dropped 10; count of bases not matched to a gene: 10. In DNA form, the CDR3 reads TGTGCCAGCAGCTTGCTGACTAGCGGGAGTCGGGGTCCGCAGTATTTT. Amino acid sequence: CASSLLTSGSRGPQYF.

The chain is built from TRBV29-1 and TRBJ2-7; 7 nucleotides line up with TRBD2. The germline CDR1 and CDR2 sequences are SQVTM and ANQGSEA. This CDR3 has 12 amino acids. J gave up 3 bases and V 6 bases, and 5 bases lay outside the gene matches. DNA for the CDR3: TGCAGCGTGTCTAGCGGAGACTACGAGCAGTACTTC. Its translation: CSVSSGDYEQYF.

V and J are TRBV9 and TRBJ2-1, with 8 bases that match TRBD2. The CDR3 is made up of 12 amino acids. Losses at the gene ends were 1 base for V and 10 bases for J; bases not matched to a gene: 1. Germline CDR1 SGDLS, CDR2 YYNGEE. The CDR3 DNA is TGTGCCAGCAGCGTAACGGGGGGGGAGCAGTTCTTC. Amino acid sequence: CASSVTGGEQFF.

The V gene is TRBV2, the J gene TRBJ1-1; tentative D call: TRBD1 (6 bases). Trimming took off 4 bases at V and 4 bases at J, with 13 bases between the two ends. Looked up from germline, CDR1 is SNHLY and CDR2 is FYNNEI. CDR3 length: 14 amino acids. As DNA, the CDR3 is TGTGCCAGCAGTGGCGCACAGGGTGCCACTGAAGCTTTCTTT. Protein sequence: CASSGAQGATEAFF.

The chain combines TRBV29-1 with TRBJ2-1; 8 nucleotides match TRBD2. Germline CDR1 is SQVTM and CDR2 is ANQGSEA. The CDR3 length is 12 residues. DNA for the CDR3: TGCAAATCGCTAGCGGGCTCCAATGAGCAGTTCTTC. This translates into CKSLAGSNEQFF.

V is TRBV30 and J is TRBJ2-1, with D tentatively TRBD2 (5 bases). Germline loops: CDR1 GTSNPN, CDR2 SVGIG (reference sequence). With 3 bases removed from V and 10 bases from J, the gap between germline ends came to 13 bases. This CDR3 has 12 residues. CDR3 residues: CAWSGEMREQFF. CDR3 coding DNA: TGTGCCTGGAGCGGGGAGATGCGGGAGCAGTTCTTC.

The CDR3 spells CASSPLTESNTGELFF. The DNA for the CDR3 is TGCGCCAGCAGCCCGTTAACAGAGAGTAACACCGGGGAGCTGTTTTTT. V usage is TRBV5-1 and J usage is TRBJ2-2; D is unresolved. Germline CDR1 is SGHRS and CDR2 is YFSETQ. The V end lost 4 bases, the J end lost 2 bases, and 15 bases lay between the germline ends. The CDR3 is 16 amino acids.

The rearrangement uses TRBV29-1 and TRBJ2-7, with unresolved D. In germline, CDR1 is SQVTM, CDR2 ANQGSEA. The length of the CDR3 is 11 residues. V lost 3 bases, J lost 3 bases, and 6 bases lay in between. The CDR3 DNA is TGCAGCGTTGAGAGCCGCTACGAGCAGTACTTC. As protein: CSVESRYEQYF.

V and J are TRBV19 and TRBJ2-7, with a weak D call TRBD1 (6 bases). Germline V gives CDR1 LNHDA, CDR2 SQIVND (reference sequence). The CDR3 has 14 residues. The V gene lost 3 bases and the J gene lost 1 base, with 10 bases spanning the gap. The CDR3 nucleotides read TGTGCCAGTAGTATGGGAGACAGGTCCTACGAGCAGTACTTC. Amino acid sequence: CASSMGDRSYEQYF.

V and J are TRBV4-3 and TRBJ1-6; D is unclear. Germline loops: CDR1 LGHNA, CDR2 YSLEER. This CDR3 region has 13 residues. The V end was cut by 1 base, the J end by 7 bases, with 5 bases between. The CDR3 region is CASSQVQNSPLHF. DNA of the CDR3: TGCGCCAGCAGCCAAGTCCAAAATTCACCCCTCCACTTT.

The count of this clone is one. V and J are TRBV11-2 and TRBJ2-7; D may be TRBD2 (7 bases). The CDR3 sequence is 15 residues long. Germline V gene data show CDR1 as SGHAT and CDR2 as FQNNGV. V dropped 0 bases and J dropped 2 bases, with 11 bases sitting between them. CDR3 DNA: TGTGCCAGCAGCTTAGAGGGGAGGGGGGCCTACGAGCAGTACTTC. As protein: CASSLEGRGAYEQYF.

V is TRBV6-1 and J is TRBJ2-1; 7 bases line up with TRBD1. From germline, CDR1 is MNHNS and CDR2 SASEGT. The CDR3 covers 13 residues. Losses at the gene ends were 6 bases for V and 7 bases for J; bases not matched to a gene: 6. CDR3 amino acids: CASSSGTENEQFF. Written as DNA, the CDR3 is TGTGCCAGCAGCTCCGGGACAGAGAATGAGCAGTTCTTC.

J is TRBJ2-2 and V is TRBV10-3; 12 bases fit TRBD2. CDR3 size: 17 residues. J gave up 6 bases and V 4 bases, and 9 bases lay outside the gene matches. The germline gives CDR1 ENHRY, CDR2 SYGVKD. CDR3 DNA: TGTGCCATCAGTGGACTAGCGGGAGTAGATATCTCCGGGGAGCTGTTTTTT. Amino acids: CAISGLAGVDISGELFF.

CDR3 protein: CASSLASGPLLWKTQYF. In DNA form, the CDR3 reads TGTGCCAGCAGCTTAGCGAGTGGGCCCCTCCTTTGGAAGACCCAGTACTTC. The chain joins TRBV7-9 to TRBJ2-5; D call uncertain. CDR3 length equals 17 residues. Germline CDR1 reads SEHNR; CDR2 reads FQNEAQ (reference sequence). V lost 0 bases and J 6 bases, leaving 20 bases between the germline ends.

CDR3 nucleotide sequence: TGTGCCAGCAGTGCCCGGAGACAGGAGTTTTCTGGCTACACCTTC. It yields the protein CASSARRQEFSGYTF. This rearrangement joins TRBV6-1 to TRBJ1-2, with TRBD1 as a possible D gene (6 bases). CDR3 length: 15 amino acids. The ends were cut back, 4 bases at V and 7 bases at J, with 19 bases in the middle. Germline V lookup: CDR1 MNHNS, CDR2 SASEGT.

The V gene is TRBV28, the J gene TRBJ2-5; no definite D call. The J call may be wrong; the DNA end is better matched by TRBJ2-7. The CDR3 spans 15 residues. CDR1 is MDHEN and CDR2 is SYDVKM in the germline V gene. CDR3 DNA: TGTGCCAGCAGTTCTCACCTTAAGATCTCCTACGAGCAGTACTTC. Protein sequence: CASSSHLKISYEQYF.

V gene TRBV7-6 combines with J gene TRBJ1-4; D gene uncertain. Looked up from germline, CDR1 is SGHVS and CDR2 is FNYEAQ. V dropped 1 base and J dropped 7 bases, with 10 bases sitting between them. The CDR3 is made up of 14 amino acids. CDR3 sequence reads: CASSLGLWREKLFF. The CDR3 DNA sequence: TGTGCCAGCAGCTTAGGACTTTGGCGTGAAAAACTGTTTTTT.

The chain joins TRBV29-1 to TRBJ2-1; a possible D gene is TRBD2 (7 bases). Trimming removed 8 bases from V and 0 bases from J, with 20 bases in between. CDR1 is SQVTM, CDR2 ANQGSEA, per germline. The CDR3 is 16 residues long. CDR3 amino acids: CSSGGLADSSYNEQFF. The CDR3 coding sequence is TGCAGCTCTGGGGGCCTAGCGGACAGCTCCTACAATGAGCAGTTCTTC.

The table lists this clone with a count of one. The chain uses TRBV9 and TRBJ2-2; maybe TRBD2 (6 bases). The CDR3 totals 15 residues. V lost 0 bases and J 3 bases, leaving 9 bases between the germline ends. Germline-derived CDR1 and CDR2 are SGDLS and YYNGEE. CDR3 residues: CASSVAGVDTGELFF. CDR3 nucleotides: TGTGCCAGCAGCGTAGCGGGAGTCGACACCGGGGAGCTGTTTTTT.